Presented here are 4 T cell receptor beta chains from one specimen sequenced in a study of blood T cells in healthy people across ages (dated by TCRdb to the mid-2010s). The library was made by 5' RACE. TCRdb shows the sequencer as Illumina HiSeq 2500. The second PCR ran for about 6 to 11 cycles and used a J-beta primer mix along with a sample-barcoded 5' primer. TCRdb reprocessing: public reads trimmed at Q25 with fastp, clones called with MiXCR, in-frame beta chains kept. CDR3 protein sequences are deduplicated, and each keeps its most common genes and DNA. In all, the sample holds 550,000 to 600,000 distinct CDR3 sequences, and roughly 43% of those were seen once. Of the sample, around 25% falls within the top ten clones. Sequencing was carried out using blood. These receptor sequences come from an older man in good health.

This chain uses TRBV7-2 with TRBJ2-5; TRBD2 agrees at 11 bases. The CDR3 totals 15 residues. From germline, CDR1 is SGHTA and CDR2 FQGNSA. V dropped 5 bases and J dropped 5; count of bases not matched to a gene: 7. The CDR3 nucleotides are TGTGCCAGCAGCGTTATAGCGGGAGGGGGGGAGACCCAGTACTTC. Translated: CASSVIAGGGETQYF.

CDR3 sequence (DNA): TGTGCCAGCAGTACACAGGGTATCGGCAATCAGCCCCAGCATTTT. Amino acids: CASSTQGIGNQPQHF. V usage is TRBV6-1 and J usage is TRBJ1-5, with a weak D call TRBD1 (6 bases). Germline CDR1 is MNHNS and CDR2 is SASEGT. Trimming took 5 bases from V and 2 from J, leaving 13 bases between them. The CDR3 runs 15 residues.

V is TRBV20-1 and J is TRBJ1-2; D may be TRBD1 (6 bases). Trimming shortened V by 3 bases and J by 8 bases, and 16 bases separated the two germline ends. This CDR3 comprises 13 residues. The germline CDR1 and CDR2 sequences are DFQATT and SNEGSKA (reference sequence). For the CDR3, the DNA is TGCAGTGCTAGGGGGGGCAGGGGTGAGGGCTACACCTTC. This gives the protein CSARGGRGEGYTF.

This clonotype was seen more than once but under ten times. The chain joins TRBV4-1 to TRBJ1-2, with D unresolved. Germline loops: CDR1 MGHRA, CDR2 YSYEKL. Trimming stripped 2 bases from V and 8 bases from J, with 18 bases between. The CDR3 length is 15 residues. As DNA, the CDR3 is TGCGCCAGCAGCCAATACGTCGGGAACCCCGGGGGCTACACCTTC. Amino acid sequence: CASSQYVGNPGGYTF.